This T cell receptor beta chain is from a study of shared clonotypes between healthy human individuals (TCRdb year 2020). Looking at the study overall: The cohort included three men and a couple of women between 18 and 49 years of age. To increase sequencing depth and limit assay-specific biases, different laboratories used diverse techniques to prepare libraries and sequence TCR repertoires. The study deeply sequenced blood TCR repertoires of five healthy adults to estimate repertoire size and the extent of clonotype sharing between individuals. Each donor's leukapheresis produced roughly between roughly 0.85 and 9 billion PBMCs. For each donor, three plates each were used for CD4 naive and CD4 memory, two plates were used for CD8 naive, and one plate was used for CD8 memory. Here is what the overall study found, with its caveats: Only blood was sampled, and tissue TCR repertoires likely differ from those in blood. Higher generation probabilities were observed for clonotypes shared by all four sorted-subset donors than for non-shared clonotypes. Incomplete sequencing was indicated by rarefaction of sorted-subset datasets, despite the large sequencing depth. When several donors were compared, the shared fraction of clonotypes was around 5.1% for naive CD4, roughly 3.3% for naive CD8, 2% to 2.5% for memory CD4, and 0.35% to 0.4% for memory CD8. Larger estimated clonotype richness was generally found for naive subsets than for memory subsets. Pairwise subsampling led to the expectation that sequencing depth would affect the degree of clonotype sharing among donors. Because the study included a small number of donors, the genetic and exposure-history diversity represented was limited.

Measured from the cysteine to the phenylalanine, the CDR3 is 16 residues long. Just CDR3 DNA is preserved here, 48 bases in frame from base 1. Trimming at the junction amounts to 0 bases on V and 4 bases on J, and the germline ends lie 11 bases apart. The germline V gene sets CDR1 to SGDLS and CDR2 to YYNGEE. Using the deep immunoSEQ assay, multiplex PCR amplified TCR CDR3 regions from genomic DNA. Extracted genomic DNA from each cell subset was distributed evenly across all wells of several immunoSEQ 96-well plates, and each plate was treated as a replicate. For sorted subsets, 150 to 250 ng genomic DNA, equal to about 30,000 T cell genomes, was loaded into each replicate PCR. The purified libraries were quantified using a Qubit 3.0 fluorometer, sized with a Bioanalyzer 2100, and then quantified again using the KAPA Library Quantification kit. Every immunoSEQ 96-well plate was sequenced on a separate single-read 150-cycle Illumina NextSeq 550 flow cell. The source study handled its data this way. Because the immunoSEQ output included only junctional sequences and no quality scores, the filtering could not be the same as the filtering used for full-length reads. To assign V/J genes and CDR3, sequences were annotated against IMGT germline references using PyIR, a Python wrapper for IgBLAST v1.9. Reads were removed for weak V/J assignments (E-value above 1e-6), missing CDR3, stop codons, out-of-frame junctions, or ambiguous translated residues. V3J clonotypes were defined as sequences sharing an identical inferred V gene, J gene, and CDR3 amino acid sequence. Percentage overlap between repertoires was computed as shared unique clonotypes divided by the size of the smaller repertoire. Three approaches were used to assess repertoire richness: RTK rarefaction, the Chao1 estimator, and Recon v2.1 estimates of unobserved clonotypes. For all TCRbeta clonotypes obtained by the gDNA method from four donors, generation probabilities were computed with OLGA. TCRdb provides this immuneACCESS table in a form limited to in-frame rearrangements. Some clones are lacking; in checked studies, under half of them reflect an unresolved V gene, and why the rest are absent is not known. The D gene and trimming were derived from the DNA, and the V and J assignments and clone size from that table. This sample is represented by more than 2 million clones; around 93% of them were singletons. The leading ten clones occupy over 1.5% of the sample.

About this clone itself: Its antigen is not yet known. No quality values exist for individual bases; no much larger clone is one base distant.

CD8 naive samples were obtained by positive selection for CCR7 among CD45RO-negative cells, yielding a CD45RA+CCR7+ population from which TemRA cells were excluded. The donors were healthy, HIV-negative adults with no recently reported acute infections or vaccinations. All donors were Caucasian adults living in Nashville, Tennessee, USA. Blood was collected by leukapheresis, and PBMCs were isolated by Ficoll-Histopaque density gradient centrifugation and then cryopreserved in liquid nitrogen vapor phase. Analytical flow cytometry was used to check the purity and quantity of each magnetically sorted T cell population. Genomic DNA was isolated from every sorted fraction and measured by UV absorbance on a Nanodrop 2000c.

Input material: naive CD8+ T cells from PBMCs. The intended sense of this specimen's cell subset or site label: CD45RA+CCR7+. The chain joins TRBV9 to TRBJ2-6, with the D call tentatively TRBD1 or TRBD2, each fitting 5 bases. The sequence was obtained from a man aged 18 to 30 in good health. Some clones in this sample may be carry-over from other donors' samples. DNA sequence: TGTGCCAGCAGCGTAGGGGGACGTCCCGGGGCCAACGTCCTGACTTTC. This encodes CASSVGGRPGANVLTF.